The clone carrying this TCR beta chain was seen at least ten times. The V gene end was trimmed by 5 bases and the J gene end by 10 bases; junction bases not matched to a gene: 7. CDR3 length: 12 residues. Exclusion covered patients with other autoimmune diseases or uncontrolled infections (as well as pregnancy or lactation). Clinical symptoms, serum thyroxine, TRAb, thyroid ultrasound and orbital computed tomography formed the basis of diagnosis. This entry belongs to a study of Graves' ophthalmopathy and Graves' hyperthyroidism. RNA transcripts were the source from which TCR beta CDR3 regions were amplified. First-round RT-PCR relied on HTBI primers, and a second-round multiplex PCR came next. TCRdb reanalysed the multiplex PCR reads using MiXCR and keeps one entry per CDR3 protein. The data contain around 1,000,000 distinct CDR3 sequences, less than 45% of them singletons.

This TCR came from an adult man with Graves' hyperthyroidism. This chain connects TRBV12-3 or TRBV12-4 to TRBJ1-1; 7 nucleotides line up with TRBD1. The sequenced sample was peripheral blood or thyroid tissue (not recorded which). CDR3 nucleotides: TGTGCCAGCAGTCACAGGGGAAATATAGCTTTCTTT. This sequence encodes CASSHRGNIAFF.